This T cell receptor beta chain originates from a study of T cells expressing NK-cell markers. For the study at large: Seven donors tested HCMV-seropositive and one tested seronegative among the eight sequenced.

Study conclusions and caveats: These same clonotypes (in a handful of donors) also led the CD3+CD56-NKG2C+ fraction.

TCRdb reanalyzed the 5' RACE reads and collapses them to one entry per CDR3 protein, without DNA. In total, the table holds about 430,000 distinct CDR3 sequences. In regard to this clonotype: The antigen remains unidentified.

CDR1 and CDR2 from the germline V gene are SGHDN and FVKESK. CDR3 length: 15 amino acids. The sequence derives from a woman between 45 and 65 years old in good health. The rearrangement uses TRBV14 and TRBJ2-1. Sample: blood T cells: a sorted CD56 or NKG2C T cell subset, CD4+ or CD8+ T cells, or bulk PBMC T cells (not recorded which). The CDR3 reads CASRFSSNSYNEQFF.